This is a list of T cell receptor beta chains from one sample in a study of T-cell reconstitution after alpha-beta-depleted transplantation in children. TCRdb recomputed calls from the PCR reads with MiXCR, one row per CDR3 protein. In the table there are hundreds of thousands of distinct CDR3 sequences, 8.2% of which are singletons. This sample comprised PBMCs, mostly from graft donor cells, obtained 180 days after TCRalphabeta/CD19-depleted stem cell transplant. These receptors were taken from a male patient younger than 18 who had a stem cell transplant for acute lymphoblastic leukemia, so the T cells may come from the graft donor. Both conserved end residues are part of each CDR3. A D gene is named only where the DNA matches it firmly. Size tells how often a clone was seen (once, few, many) or the class of an expanded clone, and some rows leave it out.

D: NA; size: many; V: TRBV10-3; J: TRBJ1-3; CDR3: CAISEVGPSGRAGNTIYF; DNA: TGTGCCATCAGTGAGGTGGGACCCTCCGGGAGGGCTGGAAACACCATATATTTT
D: NA; size: many; V: TRBV28; J: TRBJ2-5; CDR3: CASRVRETQYF; DNA: TGTGCCAGCAGAGTACGAGAGACCCAGTACTTC
D: TRBD2; size: many; V: TRBV29-1; J: TRBJ2-1; CDR3: CSVEEGTRGIYNEQFF; DNA: TGCAGCGTTGAAGAAGGGACTAGAGGGATCTACAATGAGCAGTTCTTC
D: TRBD1; size: NA; V: TRBV23-1; J: TRBJ2-4; CDR3: CASWQTGGELKEGIQYF; DNA: TGCGCCAGCTGGCAAACAGGGGGCGAGTTAAAAGAAGGGATTCAGTACTTC
D: NA; size: many; V: TRBV20-1; J: TRBJ2-4; CDR3: CSARLVTKNIQYF; DNA: TGCAGTGCTAGACTAGTTACCAAAAACATTCAGTACTTC
D: NA; size: few; V: TRBV7-9; J: TRBJ2-3; CDR3: CASSSPGLTYTDTQYF; DNA: TGTGCCAGCAGCTCCCCGGGACTTACTTACACAGATACGCAGTATTTT
D: TRBD1; size: few; V: TRBV6-1; J: TRBJ2-7; CDR3: CASSEEEGQGAAYEQYF; DNA: TGTGCCAGCAGTGAAGAGGAAGGACAGGGGGCAGCCTACGAGCAGTACTTC
D: NA; size: many; V: TRBV20-1; J: TRBJ1-1; CDR3: CSAYRVPVGMNTEAFF; DNA: TGCAGTGCTTACAGGGTGCCCGTAGGCATGAACACTGAAGCTTTCTTT
D: NA; size: many; V: TRBV6-2/TRBV6-3; J: TRBJ2-4; CDR3: CASSYSDLAKNIQYF; DNA: TGTGCCAGCAGTTACTCAGACTTAGCCAAAAACATTCAGTACTTC
D: TRBD2; size: many; V: TRBV20-1; J: TRBJ2-1; CDR3: CSASGLAGSYNEQFF; DNA: TGCAGTGCTAGCGGACTAGCGGGAAGCTACAATGAGCAGTTCTTC
D: TRBD1; size: few; V: TRBV7-2; J: TRBJ1-5; CDR3: CASSWGQFNQPQHF; DNA: TGTGCCAGCAGCTGGGGACAGTTTAATCAGCCCCAGCATTTT
D: TRBD1; size: few; V: TRBV10-3; J: TRBJ1-3; CDR3: CAISLTGAGNTIYF; DNA: TGTGCCATCAGTCTGACAGGGGCTGGAAACACCATATATTTT
D: NA; size: many; V: TRBV20-1; J: TRBJ2-4; CDR3: CSAAGERGKNIQYF; DNA: TGCAGTGCTGCAGGGGAGAGGGGCAAAAACATTCAGTACTTC
D: NA; size: NA; V: TRBV11-2; J: TRBJ2-3; CDR3: CASSSGHGTDTQYF; DNA: TGTGCCAGCAGCTCGGGACATGGTACAGATACGCAGTATTTT
D: NA; size: many; V: TRBV7-2; J: TRBJ1-5; CDR3: CASSLRTSNQPQHF; DNA: TGTGCCAGCAGCTTAAGGACAAGCAATCAGCCCCAGCATTTT
D: TRBD2; size: NA; V: TRBV12-3/TRBV12-4; J: TRBJ2-5; CDR3: CASSGLAGGGKYF; DNA: TGTGCCAGCAGCGGACTAGCGGGGGGAGGGAAGTACTTC
D: TRBD1; size: many; V: TRBV20-1; J: TRBJ1-5; CDR3: CSARDFPGQGDQPQHF; DNA: TGCAGTGCTAGAGATTTTCCAGGACAGGGAGATCAGCCCCAGCATTTT
D: TRBD2; size: few; V: TRBV18; J: TRBJ2-1; CDR3: CASSPTSGIYNEQFF; DNA: TGTGCCAGCTCACCGACCAGCGGGATTTACAATGAGCAGTTCTTC
D: TRBD1; size: many; V: TRBV7-9; J: TRBJ2-1; CDR3: CASRPGTDLNEQFF; DNA: TGTGCCAGCAGGCCTGGGACAGACTTGAATGAGCAGTTCTTC
D: NA; size: many; V: TRBV28; J: TRBJ2-7; CDR3: CASSLERSLEQYF; DNA: TGTGCCAGCAGTCTCGAGAGGAGTCTCGAGCAGTACTTC
D: TRBD2; size: many; V: TRBV7-9; J: TRBJ2-1; CDR3: CASSLTQSGRGYEQFF; DNA: TGTGCCAGCAGCTTAACCCAGAGCGGGAGAGGATATGAGCAGTTCTTC